The 7 T cell receptor beta chains presented below share a single source sample, sequenced in a study of response to subunit inactivated influenza vaccine. One entry per CDR3 protein results from TCRdb running MiXCR on the RT-PCR reads. The data show some 300,000 distinct CDR3 sequences, with over 20% seen just once and around 10% held by the top ten. Material: PBMCs from blood, obtained about 19 months after vaccination. All receptors come from a man between 50 and 69 years old who received an inactivated influenza vaccine.

The chain couples TRBV7-9 to TRBJ2-1; D not certain. This CDR3 contains 14 residues. With 1 base removed from V and 1 base from J, the gap between germline ends came to 5 bases. Looked up from germline, CDR1 is SEHNR and CDR2 is FQNEAQ (reference sequence). The CDR3, as DNA: TGTGCCAGCAGCTTAGACCTGTCCTACAATGAGCAGTTCTTC. Protein sequence: CASSLDLSYNEQFF.

The rearrangement uses TRBV7-2 and TRBJ2-3; D is uncertain. V was clipped by 1 base and J by 4 bases, with 6 bases between them. The CDR3 is made up of 13 amino acids. In germline, CDR1 is SGHTA, CDR2 FQGNSA. This chain's CDR3 is CASSLDPSDTQYF. As DNA, the CDR3 is TGTGCCAGCAGCTTAGATCCCTCAGATACGCAGTATTTT.

The chain couples TRBV12-3 or TRBV12-4 to TRBJ2-1; D is possibly TRBD1 (5 bases). The CDR3 sequence is 13 residues long. With 3 bases removed from V and 7 bases from J, the gap between germline ends came to 10 bases. The CDR3 here is CASSFDSNNEQFF. The CDR3 DNA is TGTGCCAGCAGTTTCGACAGCAATAATGAGCAGTTCTTC.

This clonotype was observed a handful of times. The gene calls are TRBV7-6 and TRBJ2-3; 10 bases are shared with TRBD2. V was clipped by 5 bases and J by 1 base; unmatched bases: 3. Germline V lookup: CDR1 SGHVS, CDR2 FNYEAQ. The CDR3 is 15 residues long. For the CDR3, the DNA is TGTGCCAGCAGCCGAGGGACTAGCGGCACAGATACGCAGTATTTT. Translating it yields CASSRGTSGTDTQYF.

A few counts support this clonotype. V usage is TRBV5-5 and J usage is TRBJ1-1; no firm D call. From germline, CDR1 is SGHKS and CDR2 YYEKEE (reference sequence). The CDR3 runs 13 residues. V was clipped by 3 bases and J by 1 base, with 7 bases between them. The CDR3 DNA is TGTGCCAGCAGCTCCCCGACGAACACTGAAGCTTTCTTT. It translates to CASSSPTNTEAFF.

CDR3 sequence: CSAIPLAVLYQETQYF. In nucleotides, the CDR3 is TGCAGTGCTATTCCACTAGCGGTGCTGTACCAAGAGACCCAGTACTTC. This chain joins TRBV20-1 and TRBJ2-5; 8 nucleotides match TRBD2. This CDR3 has 16 residues. J was trimmed by 0 bases and V by 4 bases; bases with no gene match: 10. Germline V gives CDR1 DFQATT, CDR2 SNEGSKA (reference sequence).

V is TRBV10-2 and J is TRBJ2-5, with D hard to call. V was shortened by 3 bases and J by 5 bases, with 10 bases between the two germline ends. The CDR3 consists of 13 residues. From germline, CDR1 is WSHSY and CDR2 SAAADI. The chain's CDR3 is CASSETRSETQYF. Here the CDR3 DNA reads TGCGCCAGCAGTGAAACACGGTCGGAGACCCAGTACTTC.